This T cell receptor beta chain was documented in a study of T cell changes during pregnancy in multiple sclerosis (dated by TCRdb to the late 2010s). A note on the overall study: The study looked at changes in the T cell repertoire across pregnancy in women with multiple sclerosis.

Deletion took 6 bases off V and 0 bases off J, with a span of 11 bases between the germline ends. Its CDR3 holds 14 amino acids, cysteine through phenylalanine. This entry keeps only the CDR3 DNA: 42 bases, framed from base 1. From the germline V gene, CDR1 is MNHEY and CDR2 is SVGAGI. A note on this clone: The clone's antigen remains unknown. No qualities accompany the bases; no much larger clone lies one base away.

The receptor library was made with the immunoSEQ multiplex PCR assay. In its TCRdb copy, this immuneACCESS table keeps in-frame sequences only and misses some clones. Where compared with another copy, unresolved V genes explain less than half of these, and the others have no known cause. Here the sample has tens of thousands of clones; 85% to 95% occur a single time. Around 0.91% of the sample goes to the ten largest clones. The TCR was taken from a female donor in good health, enrolled as a control in a pregnancy study. The chain is assembled from TRBV6-5 and TRBJ1-2; the D gene identity is not certain. Sequencing used peripheral blood, obtained in the second trimester of pregnancy. The CDR3 in this case is CASSRGYSNYGYTF. The bases read TGTGCCAGCAGCCGGGGATACTCTAACTATGGCTACACCTTC.